These 3 T cell receptor beta chains were sequenced from one sample in a study of blood T cell repertoires in COVID-19. Assay: immunoSEQ multiplex PCR; the TCRdb copy retains only in-frame clones and omits some. This sample has fewer than 350,000 clones, with 85% found just once. Sequencing was done on a sample of PBMCs or T cells enriched from blood (not recorded which). These receptor sequences come from a woman aged 50 to 60 who had recovered from COVID-19.

The chain uses TRBV18 and TRBJ1-5; D is ambiguous. Germline V gives CDR1 KGHSH, CDR2 LQKENI. The CDR3 contains 14 residues. V lost 4 bases, J lost 4 bases, and 11 bases lay in between. The CDR3: CASSRTETNQPQHF. The CDR3 region has the DNA TGTGCCAGCTCACGAACCGAGACAAATCAGCCCCAGCATTTT.

The J gene is TRBJ2-2, the V gene TRBV11-2; the D is unclear. Trimming cost V 0 bases and J 2 bases, with 4 bases left between them. CDR1 and CDR2 (germline): SGHAT, FQNNGV. This CDR3 has 14 residues. The CDR3 coding sequence is TGTGCCAGCAGCTTAGACAGAAACACCGGGGAGCTGTTTTTT. Amino acids: CASSLDRNTGELFF.

The V and J genes are TRBV5-1 and TRBJ1-1, with 7 positions matching TRBD1. Germline CDR1 and CDR2: SGHRS and YFSETQ. The CDR3 consists of 12 residues. The ends lost 4 bases at V and 8 bases at J; junction bases unmatched: 5. In DNA form, the CDR3 reads TGCGCCAGCAGCCTGCAGGGGGAAGAAGCTTTCTTT. It translates to CASSLQGEEAFF.